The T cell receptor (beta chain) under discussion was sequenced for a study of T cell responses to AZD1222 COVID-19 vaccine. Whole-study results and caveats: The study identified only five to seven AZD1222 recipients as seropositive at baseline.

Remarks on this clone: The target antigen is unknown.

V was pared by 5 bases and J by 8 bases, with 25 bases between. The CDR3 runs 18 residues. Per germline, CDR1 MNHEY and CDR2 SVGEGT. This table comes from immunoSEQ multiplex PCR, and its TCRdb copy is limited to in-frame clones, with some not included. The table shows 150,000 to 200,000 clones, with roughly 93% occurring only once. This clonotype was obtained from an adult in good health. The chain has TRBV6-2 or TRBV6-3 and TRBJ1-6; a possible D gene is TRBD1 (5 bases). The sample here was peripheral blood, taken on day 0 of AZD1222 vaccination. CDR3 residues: CASSAPGTLVYMDSPLHF. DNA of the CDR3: TGTGCCAGCAGTGCCCCGGGGACCCTTGTATATATGGATTCACCCCTCCACTTT.